This TCR beta chain was profiled in a study of CD8+CD57+ T cells in acquired aplastic anemia. In the study overall: Sorted CD4+ and CD8+ cells yielded DNA averaging approximately 3.5 ug.

In germline, CDR1 is DFQATT, CDR2 SNEGSKA (reference sequence). This CDR3 comprises 13 residues. Trimming took 6 bases from V and 3 from J; bases not matched to a gene: 7. All sequencing subjects had displayed CD8+CD57+ cell expansion on flow cytometry. Each patient carried a diagnosis of severe acquired aplastic anemia. CDR3 and TCR beta VDJ profiling relied on a genomic DNA template. TCRdb reprocessed the reads via MiXCR and lists one record per CDR3 protein. The table has 310,000 or so distinct CDR3 sequences, approximately 58% seen once. This clonotype was seen a few times. Antigen specificity is unknown. General study points: Around 29 shared CD8+ CDR3s appeared highly expressed within patients' immunodominant clones.

The sample comprised sorted CD4+, CD8+, or CD8+CD57+ T cells (not recorded which) from PBMCs. The clonotype originates from a human donor with aplastic anemia. The V call is TRBV20-1, the J call TRBJ2-7; 8 nucleotides line up with TRBD1. The CDR3 bases are TGCAGTGCGATGACAGGGGTGGTCTACGAGCAGTACTTC. Protein sequence: CSAMTGVVYEQYF.